Below, 25 T cell receptor beta chains from the same sample are listed, as sequenced in a study of cytomegalovirus exposure and HLA in healthy donors. With 60 Vbeta and 13 Jbeta primers, the PCR was carried out. Generated by immunoSEQ multiplex PCR, the TCRdb table keeps only in-frame clones and is missing some. The table lists a few hundred thousand clones, about four fifths of them singletons. Sequencing used PBMCs. The receptors stem from a woman in her 50s in good health and CMV-seropositive.

This chain connects TRBV5-1 to TRBJ2-7; 7 positions agree with TRBD1. The germline V gene encodes CDR1 SGHRS and CDR2 YFSETQ. This CDR3 is built from 17 residues. V lost 0 bases and J lost 3; bases outside the gene matches: 12. The CDR3 bases are TGCGCCAGCAGCTTGGACTACGGCCGGACAGGCTACTACGAGCAGTACTTC. Its translation: CASSLDYGRTGYYEQYF.

This rearrangement joins TRBV5-4 to TRBJ1-4, with a tentative D call TRBD1 (6 bases). The CDR3 length is 14 residues. Trimming removed 2 bases at V and 5 bases at J, with 10 bases between. Germline loops: CDR1 SGHNT, CDR2 YYREEE (reference sequence). The CDR3 DNA is TGTGCCAGCAGCTTAATCGACAGGAATGAAAAACTGTTTTTT. Protein product: CASSLIDRNEKLFF. The variable domain in full, with the rest retrieved from reference TRBV5-4 and TRBJ1-4, is ETGVTQSPTHLIKTRGQQVTLRCSSQSGHNTVSWYQQALGQGPQFIFQYYREEENGRGNFPPRFSGLQFPNYSSELNVNALELDDSALYLCASSLIDRNEKLFFGSGTQLSVL.

This rearrangement joins TRBV6-5 to TRBJ2-3; TRBD2 matches 10 bases. This CDR3 region has 15 residues. Losses at the gene ends were 4 bases for V and 8 bases for J; bases not matched to a gene: 9. Germline loops: CDR1 MNHEY, CDR2 SVGAGI. CDR3 sequence reads: CASSLTSGAVVTQYF. Here the CDR3 DNA reads TGTGCCAGCAGTTTAACTAGCGGGGCTGTTGTTACGCAGTATTTT.

The table lists this clone with a few counts. The chain couples TRBV28 to TRBJ2-7, with 8 positions matching TRBD1. After removal of 4 bases from V and 6 bases from J, the junction contained 11 bases not matched to a gene. CDR1 and CDR2 (germline): MDHEN, SYDVKM. This CDR3 is built from 15 residues. The CDR3 region has the DNA TGTGCCAGCAGTTCCGAGACAGGGGTATCGTCCGAGCAGTACTTC. It yields the protein CASSSETGVSSEQYF.

Here the CDR3 DNA reads TGTGCCAGCAGCTGGGGGCCGGGACAGGGACTCTACGAGCAGTACTTC. It encodes CASSWGPGQGLYEQYF. The chain employs TRBV11-2 and TRBJ2-7; 9 bases match TRBD1. Germline V gene sequence: CDR1 SGHAT, CDR2 FQNNGV. The CDR3 extends over 16 amino acids. The V gene end was trimmed by 4 bases and the J gene end by 3 bases; junction bases not matched to a gene: 10.

The chain couples TRBV5-1 to TRBJ2-1, with unresolved D. V was trimmed by 0 bases and J by 3 bases, leaving 7 bases between them. The CDR3 spans 14 residues. The V gene's germline CDR1 is SGHRS and CDR2 YFSETQ. CDR3 DNA sequence: TGCGCCAGCAGCTTGGTGTCTATCTACAATGAGCAGTTCTTC. The encoded protein is CASSLVSIYNEQFF.

V is TRBV4-3 and J is TRBJ2-7; 7 nucleotides align to TRBD2. V dropped 4 bases and J dropped 5; count of bases not matched to a gene: 11. CDR1 and CDR2 from the germline V gene are LGHNA and YSLEER. This CDR3 is built from 15 residues. The CDR3 region is CASSPALRGRDEQYF. In DNA, the CDR3 is TGCGCCAGCAGCCCTGCTCTGCGAGGGAGGGACGAGCAGTACTTC.

The J gene is TRBJ2-3, the V gene TRBV6-7, with 10 bases that match TRBD1. TRBV6-7 belongs to the ORF category, with a function that is uncertain. The J segment lost 6 bases and the V segment lost 0 bases, leaving 18 bases of the junction unmatched. The CDR3 length is 20 residues. The CDR3: CASSYSWKGQGLSGRDTQYF. CDR3 DNA: TGTGCCAGCAGTTACTCTTGGAAGGGACAGGGGCTATCAGGGCGGGATACGCAGTATTTT.

V gene TRBV5-1 combines with J gene TRBJ2-5; 7 nucleotides agree with TRBD1. Germline loops: CDR1 SGHRS, CDR2 YFSETQ. After removal of 4 bases from V and 2 bases from J, the junction contained 11 bases not matched to a gene. CDR3 length equals 16 residues. In nucleotides, the CDR3 is TGCGCCAGCAGCCCCCAGACAGGGTTAATTCAAGAGACCCAGTACTTC. Translation: CASSPQTGLIQETQYF. Together with reference TRBV5-1 and TRBJ2-5, the CDR3 gives the full variable domain: KAGVTQTPRYLIKTRGQQVTLSCSPISGHRSVSWYQQTPGQGLQFLFEYFSETQRNKGNFPGRFSGRQFSNSRSEMNVSTLELGDSALYLCASSPQTGLIQETQYFGPGTRLLVL.

This rearrangement joins TRBV18 to TRBJ2-6; 7 nucleotides line up with TRBD2. Germline V gives CDR1 KGHSH, CDR2 LQKENI. V was clipped by 2 bases and J by 1 base; unmatched bases: 5. This CDR3 is 17 amino acids long. Here the CDR3 DNA reads TGTGCCAGCTCACCAGGCCGGGGAGGGTCTGGGGCCAACGTCCTGACTTTC. It yields the protein CASSPGRGGSGANVLTF.

The rearrangement links TRBV5-1 to TRBJ2-3; unclear D gene. This CDR3 comprises 15 residues. V lost 4 bases and J lost 4, with 16 bases in between. Germline lookup yields CDR1 SGHRS and CDR2 YFSETQ. In nucleotides, the CDR3 is TGCGCCAGCAGCCAGGTCCCCTTTGGCTCAGATACGCAGTATTTT. This codes for CASSQVPFGSDTQYF. The variable domain in full, completed from reference TRBV5-1 and TRBJ2-3, reads KAGVTQTPRYLIKTRGQQVTLSCSPISGHRSVSWYQQTPGQGLQFLFEYFSETQRNKGNFPGRFSGRQFSNSRSEMNVSTLELGDSALYLCASSQVPFGSDTQYFGPGTRLTVL.

In this sample, this clone turned up a few times. The chain employs TRBV6-6 and TRBJ2-7, with D perhaps matching TRBD1 (6 bases). V was clipped by 10 bases and J by 3 bases, with 19 bases between them. The germline V gene encodes CDR1 MNHNY and CDR2 SVGAGI (reference sequence). CDR3 length: 14 amino acids. In DNA, the CDR3 is TGTGCCACCCTATCCGGCAGGGGCAACTACGAGCAGTACTTC. It encodes CATLSGRGNYEQYF.

This sequence joins TRBV10-3 and TRBJ1-1; 7 positions agree with TRBD1. The V segment lost 6 bases and the J segment 1 base; nucleotides outside the gene matches: 5. The CDR3 totals 14 residues. Germline V gene sequence: CDR1 ENHRY, CDR2 SYGVKD. The CDR3 coding sequence is TGTGCCATCAGCCACGACAGGGCGAACACTGAAGCTTTCTTT. It yields the protein CAISHDRANTEAFF.

The chain is built from TRBV6-1 and TRBJ1-5, with D maybe TRBD1 (6 bases). Trimming took 0 bases from V and 1 from J, leaving 10 bases between them. The CDR3 is 16 amino acids. Germline-derived CDR1 and CDR2 are MNHNS and SASEGT. In DNA, the CDR3 is TGTGCCAGCAGTGAAGCGGGACACCCCAGCAATCAGCCCCAGCATTTT. This encodes CASSEAGHPSNQPQHF.

CDR3 residues: CASSFGGLYGYTF. The CDR3, as DNA: TGCGCCAGCAGCTTCGGCGGGTTGTATGGCTACACCTTC. This chain connects TRBV5-1 to TRBJ1-2; no firm D call. Per germline, CDR1 SGHRS and CDR2 YFSETQ. This CDR3 contains 13 residues. Between the trimmed V and J ends, which lost 2 bases and 5 bases, there was a span of 10 bases.

V and J are TRBV11-2 and TRBJ2-3; 13 positions agree with TRBD2. The CDR3 covers 20 residues. The V gene's germline CDR1 is SGHAT and CDR2 FQNNGV. With 0 bases clipped from V and 6 bases from J, the junction kept 15 bases outside the gene matches. Written as DNA, the CDR3 is TGTGCCAGCAGCTTAGATAAGGGACTAGCGGGGCACCGAGGGGGTGATACGCAGTATTTT. Its protein product is CASSLDKGLAGHRGGDTQYF.

The chain combines TRBV6-5 with TRBJ2-1; 7 nucleotides agree with TRBD2. The germline gives CDR1 MNHEY, CDR2 SVGAGI. This CDR3 contains 14 residues. V was clipped by 6 bases and J by 6 bases; unmatched bases: 8. The CDR3 bases are TGTGCCAGCAGACGGACTAGAGAAAGCAATGAGCAGTTCTTC. This translates into CASRRTRESNEQFF.

The CDR3 reads CASSFRAGEKLFF. As DNA, the CDR3 is TGTGCCAGCTCATTCAGGGCAGGAGAAAAACTGTTTTTT. This chain uses TRBV18 with TRBJ1-4; D perhaps matches TRBD1 (5 bases). This CDR3 contains 13 residues. Trimming took 5 bases from V and 8 from J, leaving 12 bases between them. Per germline, CDR1 KGHSH and CDR2 LQKENI.

Here the CDR3 reads CASRMGGQQYF. DNA for the CDR3: TGTGCCAGTAGGATGGGGGGTCAGCAGTACTTC. The J gene is TRBJ2-7, the V gene TRBV19, with D tentatively TRBD2 (6 bases). The CDR3 runs to 11 residues. V lost 6 bases, J lost 8 bases, and 11 bases lay in between. Looked up from germline, CDR1 is LNHDA and CDR2 is SQIVND (reference sequence).

The gene calls are TRBV2 and TRBJ1-1, with D possibly being TRBD1 (5 bases). Trimming stripped 6 bases from V and 9 bases from J, with 14 bases between. CDR1 is SNHLY and CDR2 is FYNNEI in the germline V gene. CDR3 length equals 12 residues. CDR3 amino acids: CASRVDSFQAFF. In nucleotides, the CDR3 is TGTGCCAGCAGGGTCGACAGCTTCCAAGCTTTCTTT.

The chain links TRBV28 to TRBJ1-1; D is unresolved. Looked up from germline, CDR1 is MDHEN and CDR2 is SYDVKM. CDR3 length: 15 amino acids. V was cut by 1 base and J by 5 bases, with 14 bases left in between. CDR3 coding DNA: TGTGCCAGCAGTTTATATGCCCCGGTACAGACTGAAGCTTTCTTT. This translates into CASSLYAPVQTEAFF.

This clone was observed once. The chain couples TRBV5-4 to TRBJ2-2; TRBD2 matches at 11 bases. With 4 bases clipped from V and 6 bases from J, the junction kept 5 bases outside the gene matches. Per germline, CDR1 SGHNT and CDR2 YYREEE (reference sequence). The CDR3 consists of 15 residues. The CDR3 DNA follows: TGTGCCAGCAGCCCGGGGACTAGCGGCCCCGGGGAGCTGTTTTTT. Residues: CASSPGTSGPGELFF.

DNA for the CDR3: TGTGCCAGTAGTAGAGGGGGGGAGGGCGGCGAGCAGTACTTC. This codes for CASSRGGEGGEQYF. This rearrangement joins TRBV19 to TRBJ2-5, with D maybe TRBD2 (7 bases). The J call could be wrong; TRBJ2-7 is a better fit for the DNA end. The CDR3 runs to 14 residues. Germline V lookup: CDR1 LNHDA, CDR2 SQIVND (reference sequence).

This chain connects TRBV5-1 to TRBJ2-2; TRBD1 aligns across 11 bases. The length of the CDR3 is 16 residues. Losses at the gene ends were 7 bases for V and 4 bases for J; bases not matched to a gene: 9. Germline values: CDR1 SGHRS, CDR2 YFSETQ. The chain's CDR3 is CASFPGTGGSTGELFF. CDR3 in DNA: TGCGCCAGCTTTCCCGGGACAGGGGGTTCCACCGGGGAGCTGTTTTTT.

The chain employs TRBV6-5 and TRBJ1-1; D might be TRBD1 (5 bases). From germline, CDR1 is MNHEY and CDR2 SVGAGI. The CDR3 consists of 13 residues. V gave up 3 bases and J gave up 10 bases, with 15 bases separating them. The CDR3 loop is CASSYLGGSRAFF. The DNA for the CDR3 is TGTGCCAGCAGTTATTTGGGGGGGAGTCGAGCTTTCTTT.